This is a list of T cell receptor beta chains from one sample in a study of TIL therapy for anti-PD-1-resistant metastatic lung cancer. Generated by immunoSEQ multiplex PCR, the TCRdb table keeps only in-frame clones and is missing some. Of about 36,000 clones listed, around 70% were seen once; the top ten hold 4.5% to 6%. The sample here was blood, taken at baseline. These receptors all stem from a person between 25 and 79 years old with non-small cell lung cancer. CDR3s include the opening cysteine and the closing phenylalanine or tryptophan. The order of the fields is D gene, clone size, J gene, V gene, CDR3 DNA, CDR3 protein. The D gene is left open where the match is weak. Only part of the rows carry a size: once, few, many, or a class if the clone is expanded.

D gene: NA
clone size: few
J gene: TRBJ1-6
V gene: TRBV19
CDR3 DNA: TGTGCCAGTAGTCCGACTAACAGGGATTGGAGTTCACCCCTCCACTTT
CDR3 protein: CASSPTNRDWSSPLHF

D gene: TRBD2
clone size: NA
J gene: TRBJ2-7
V gene: TRBV27
CDR3 DNA: TGTGCCAGCAGTCCTAGCGGGGGGGATCGTACATACGAGCAGTACTTC
CDR3 protein: CASSPSGGDRTYEQYF

D gene: NA
clone size: NA
J gene: TRBJ1-5
V gene: TRBV30
CDR3 DNA: TGTGCCTGGAGTTCTGATAGCAATCAGCCCCAGCATTTT
CDR3 protein: CAWSSDSNQPQHF

D gene: NA
clone size: few
J gene: TRBJ1-5
V gene: TRBV7-9
CDR3 DNA: TGTGCCAGCAGTCTTAGTAATAGCAATCAGCCCCAGCATTTT
CDR3 protein: CASSLSNSNQPQHF

D gene: TRBD1
clone size: NA
J gene: TRBJ1-6
V gene: TRBV27
CDR3 DNA: TGTGCCAGCAGTATAACAGGGGTTGGTAATTCACCCCTCCACTTT
CDR3 protein: CASSITGVGNSPLHF

D gene: NA
clone size: NA
J gene: TRBJ2-2
V gene: TRBV19
CDR3 DNA: TGTGCCAGCTTTCAGGGTGCGGCCGGGGAGCTGTTTTTT
CDR3 protein: CASFQGAAGELFF

D gene: NA
clone size: NA
J gene: TRBJ2-2
V gene: TRBV2
CDR3 DNA: TGTGCCAGCACAGACACCGGGGAGCTGTTTTTT
CDR3 protein: CASTDTGELFF

D gene: NA
clone size: NA
J gene: TRBJ2-4
V gene: TRBV13
CDR3 DNA: TGTGCCAGCAGCTTCGGACAGCGTCGAAACATTCAGTACTTC
CDR3 protein: CASSFGQRRNIQYF

D gene: TRBD1
clone size: NA
J gene: TRBJ2-7
V gene: TRBV5-1
CDR3 DNA: TGCGCCAGCAGCTTACCCCTTCAACAGGGGTTCGACGAGCAGTACTTC
CDR3 protein: CASSLPLQQGFDEQYF

D gene: TRBD2
clone size: NA
J gene: TRBJ2-2
V gene: TRBV7-3
CDR3 DNA: TGTGCCAGCAGCTCCCCAGGCGCTAGCGGGAGGTCCGGGGAGCTGTTTTTT
CDR3 protein: CASSSPGASGRSGELFF

D gene: TRBD1
clone size: NA
J gene: TRBJ1-2
V gene: TRBV11-1
CDR3 DNA: TGTGCCAGCAGCTTAGCGGGACAGGGGTCCTATGGCTACACCTTC
CDR3 protein: CASSLAGQGSYGYTF

D gene: NA
clone size: once
J gene: TRBJ2-3
V gene: TRBV5-1
CDR3 DNA: TGCGCCAGCAGCTTGGGATTGGGAGACACAGATACGCAGTATTTT
CDR3 protein: CASSLGLGDTDTQYF

D gene: NA
clone size: few
J gene: TRBJ1-1
V gene: TRBV1
CDR3 DNA: TGCACCAGCAGCCAAGATGAAGCTTTCTTT
CDR3 protein: CTSSQDEAFF

D gene: NA
clone size: few
J gene: TRBJ1-1
V gene: TRBV5-1
CDR3 DNA: TGCGCCAGCAGCTTGCCAGGGATGGACACTGAAGCTTTCTTT
CDR3 protein: CASSLPGMDTEAFF

D gene: NA
clone size: NA
J gene: TRBJ2-7
V gene: TRBV5-1
CDR3 DNA: TGCGCCAGCACCCCCGAGCCAGGGAGCTCCTACGAGCAGTACTTC
CDR3 protein: CASTPEPGSSYEQYF

D gene: NA
clone size: NA
J gene: TRBJ2-7
V gene: TRBV30
CDR3 DNA: TGTGCCTTGGGGCGAGGCCGGGAGCAGTACTTC
CDR3 protein: CALGRGREQYF

D gene: NA
clone size: NA
J gene: TRBJ2-1
V gene: TRBV25-1
CDR3 DNA: TGTGCCAGCACGGCCCAGGGCCCCCAGTTCTTC
CDR3 protein: CASTAQGPQFF

D gene: NA
clone size: few
J gene: TRBJ1-1
V gene: TRBV2
CDR3 DNA: TGTGCCAGCAGTGCCTCTCAGGGATACACTGAAGCTTTCTTT
CDR3 protein: CASSASQGYTEAFF

D gene: TRBD1
clone size: NA
J gene: TRBJ1-3
V gene: TRBV5-1
CDR3 DNA: TGCGCCAGCAGCTTGGGACAGGGGGCTGGAAACACCATATATTTT
CDR3 protein: CASSLGQGAGNTIYF

D gene: NA
clone size: once
J gene: TRBJ2-3
V gene: TRBV4-1
CDR3 DNA: TGCGCCACCCGAGGGGTGGGCACAGATACGCAGTATTTT
CDR3 protein: CATRGVGTDTQYF

D gene: TRBD1
clone size: NA
J gene: TRBJ2-5
V gene: TRBV19
CDR3 DNA: TGTGCCAGTAGTACTGGGACAGGGCGGGAGACCCAGTACTTC
CDR3 protein: CASSTGTGRETQYF

D gene: TRBD2
clone size: NA
J gene: TRBJ2-3
V gene: TRBV28
CDR3 DNA: TGTGCCAGCAGTTTACTAGCGGGGGGGGTAGATACGCAGTATTTT
CDR3 protein: CASSLLAGGVDTQYF

D gene: NA
clone size: NA
J gene: TRBJ1-5
V gene: TRBV27
CDR3 DNA: TGTGCCAGCAGTTTATCAGGGGATCAGCCCCAGCATTTT
CDR3 protein: CASSLSGDQPQHF

D gene: NA
clone size: NA
J gene: TRBJ2-7
V gene: TRBV5-6
CDR3 DNA: TGTGCCAGCACCCGGACGGGGGTTTACGAGCAGTACTTC
CDR3 protein: CASTRTGVYEQYF

D gene: NA
clone size: once
J gene: TRBJ1-2
V gene: TRBV5-5
CDR3 DNA: TGTGCCAGCAGCTTGGACAGCACTAACTATGGCTACACCTTC
CDR3 protein: CASSLDSTNYGYTF

D gene: NA
clone size: NA
J gene: TRBJ2-5
V gene: TRBV5-1
CDR3 DNA: TGCGCCAGCAGCCGCGGAGGGACAAAGGACCAAGAGACCCAGTACTTC
CDR3 protein: CASSRGGTKDQETQYF

D gene: NA
clone size: NA
J gene: TRBJ1-3
V gene: TRBV25-1
CDR3 DNA: TGTGCCAGCAGTGAATCCGGCGACTCTGGAAACACCATATATTTT
CDR3 protein: CASSESGDSGNTIYF

D gene: NA
clone size: NA
J gene: TRBJ2-7
V gene: TRBV4-3
CDR3 DNA: TGCGCCAGCAGCCAAGCGGTTACAGGGAGCTCCTACGAGCAGTACTTC
CDR3 protein: CASSQAVTGSSYEQYF

D gene: NA
clone size: NA
J gene: TRBJ1-2
V gene: TRBV13
CDR3 DNA: TGTGCCAGCAGCCTTCCACGCGGAGACGGCTACACCTTC
CDR3 protein: CASSLPRGDGYTF

D gene: NA
clone size: few
J gene: TRBJ1-2
V gene: TRBV27
CDR3 DNA: TGTGCCAGCAGTGGGGGGAGCCGGGGCGATGGCTACACCTTC
CDR3 protein: CASSGGSRGDGYTF

D gene: NA
clone size: NA
J gene: TRBJ1-2
V gene: TRBV28
CDR3 DNA: TGTGCCAGCAGCCCCCGTGTTACTAACTATGGCTACACCTTC
CDR3 protein: CASSPRVTNYGYTF

D gene: NA
clone size: NA
J gene: TRBJ1-1
V gene: TRBV7-9
CDR3 DNA: TGTGCCAGCAGCTTAGGAATAGGGGTGATGAACACTGAAGCTTTCTTT
CDR3 protein: CASSLGIGVMNTEAFF

D gene: NA
clone size: NA
J gene: TRBJ2-7
V gene: TRBV5-4
CDR3 DNA: TGTGCCAGCAGCCTAGGGGGGGGAGCCTCCTACGAGCAGTACTTC
CDR3 protein: CASSLGGGASYEQYF

D gene: NA
clone size: NA
J gene: TRBJ2-3
V gene: TRBV28
CDR3 DNA: TGTGCCAGCAGCCCAACCAGTCCGGGAGTAGATACGCAGTATTTT
CDR3 protein: CASSPTSPGVDTQYF

D gene: TRBD2
clone size: NA
J gene: TRBJ2-7
V gene: TRBV10-3
CDR3 DNA: TGTGCCATCTCTTCTAGCGGAAACTCCTACGAGCAGTACTTC
CDR3 protein: CAISSSGNSYEQYF

D gene: NA
clone size: NA
J gene: TRBJ1-5
V gene: TRBV28
CDR3 DNA: TGTGCCAGCAGTTTTGAGTTGAGGATCAATCAGCCCCAGCATTTT
CDR3 protein: CASSFELRINQPQHF

D gene: NA
clone size: once
J gene: TRBJ1-1
V gene: TRBV2
CDR3 DNA: TGTGCCAGCAGTGAAAACACTGAAGCTTTCTTT
CDR3 protein: CASSENTEAFF

D gene: TRBD1
clone size: NA
J gene: TRBJ1-4
V gene: TRBV6-6
CDR3 DNA: TGTGCCACTCGACAGGGGCTTAATGAAAAACTGTTTTTT
CDR3 protein: CATRQGLNEKLFF

D gene: TRBD1
clone size: NA
J gene: TRBJ2-7
V gene: TRBV27
CDR3 DNA: TGTGCCAGCAGGCTCACCCGGGACAGGGTCTCCTACGAGCAGTACTTC
CDR3 protein: CASRLTRDRVSYEQYF

D gene: NA
clone size: few
J gene: TRBJ2-3
V gene: TRBV19
CDR3 DNA: TGTGCCAGTAGTATAGATGGACAACCCACAGATACGCAGTATTTT
CDR3 protein: CASSIDGQPTDTQYF

D gene: NA
clone size: NA
J gene: TRBJ1-1
V gene: TRBV28
CDR3 DNA: TGTGCCAGCAGGGGGTCAGTCGGCACTGAAGCTTTCTTT
CDR3 protein: CASRGSVGTEAFF